The 9 T cell receptor beta chains presented below share a single source sample, sequenced in a study of T cell changes during pregnancy in multiple sclerosis. This table comes from immunoSEQ multiplex PCR, and its TCRdb copy is limited to in-frame clones, with some not included. The sample records about 28,000 clones, roughly 94% being singletons. The sample here was peripheral blood, taken in the first trimester of pregnancy. All receptors come from a female donor in good health, enrolled as a control in a pregnancy study.

The chain couples TRBV12-5 to TRBJ1-1; D possibly corresponds to TRBD1 (5 bases). There are 15 residues in the CDR3. The V end was cut by 1 base, the J end by 2 bases, with 11 bases between. CDR1 and CDR2 (germline): LGHNT, FRNRAP. CDR3 sequence: CASGLDIGGNTEAFF. The DNA for the CDR3 is TGTGCTAGTGGTTTGGATATCGGGGGAAACACTGAAGCTTTCTTT.

This chain links TRBV6-5 with TRBJ1-1, with D tentatively TRBD1 (6 bases). The germline gives CDR1 MNHEY, CDR2 SVGAGI. CDR3 length: 11 amino acids. Deletions cut 4 bases from V and 7 bases from J, with 7 bases between. The CDR3 DNA is TGTGCCAGCAGTTGGACAGATGAAGCTTTCTTT. Its translation: CASSWTDEAFF.

This sequence joins TRBV11-3 and TRBJ1-1; TRBD1 matches 12 bases. V lost 5 bases, J lost 3 bases, and 7 bases stayed unmatched. Germline CDR1 SGHNT, CDR2 YENEEA. This CDR3 comprises 16 residues. In nucleotides, the CDR3 is TGTGCCAGCAGCAGAGGGACAGGGGGCCGGTACACTGAAGCTTTCTTT. It specifies CASSRGTGGRYTEAFF.

In its sample, this clone was seen once. The chain uses TRBV29-1 and TRBJ1-2; no reliable D call. The CDR3 covers 13 residues. CDR1 is SQVTM and CDR2 is ANQGSEA in the germline V gene. Trimming took off 2 bases at V and 8 bases at J, with 15 bases between the two ends. This CDR3 is CSVELTPGGGYTF. CDR3 in DNA: TGCAGCGTTGAACTTACCCCAGGCGGGGGCTACACCTTC.

V is TRBV27 and J is TRBJ1-2; weak D call: TRBD1 (6 bases). Trimming pared 3 bases from V and 3 bases from J, leaving 14 bases between. The CDR3 spans 15 residues. Germline V gives CDR1 MNHEY, CDR2 SMNVEV (reference sequence). CDR3 amino acids: CASSFSGAQDYGYTF. CDR3 DNA: TGTGCCAGCAGTTTCTCAGGGGCGCAAGACTATGGCTACACCTTC.

V usage is TRBV11-2 and J usage is TRBJ1-1, with TRBD1 identical over 9 bases. The CDR3 extends over 17 amino acids. CDR1 is SGHAT, CDR2 FQNNGV, per germline. V lost 5 bases and J lost 2; bases outside the gene matches: 12. The CDR3 spells CASSIGQGRYLNTEAFF. The DNA for the CDR3 is TGTGCCAGCAGCATCGGACAGGGGAGGTACCTTAACACTGAAGCTTTCTTT.

V and J are TRBV10-3 and TRBJ2-2, with D possibly being TRBD2 (5 bases). V lost 2 bases to trimming and J lost 3 bases, with 10 bases between them. Germline CDR1 ENHRY, CDR2 SYGVKD. CDR3 length: 15 amino acids. CDR3 loop: CAISERGTDTGELFF. The CDR3 coding sequence is TGTGCCATCAGTGAGCGGGGAACCGACACCGGGGAGCTGTTTTTT.

The V and J genes are TRBV2 and TRBJ1-5; possibly TRBD1 for D (6 bases). The CDR3 loop spans 17 amino acids. CDR1 SNHLY and CDR2 FYNNEI come from the germline V gene. Trimming removed 2 bases at V and 2 bases at J, with 16 bases between. Here the CDR3 reads CASSEQRRGGGNQPQHF. The CDR3 nucleotides read TGTGCCAGCAGTGAACAGCGGAGGGGGGGAGGCAATCAGCCCCAGCATTTT.

The rearrangement joins TRBV10-3 to TRBJ2-7; TRBD1 agrees at 8 bases. Per germline, CDR1 ENHRY and CDR2 SYGVKD. The CDR3 length is 15 residues. With V trimmed by 4 bases and J by 7 bases, 12 bases remained unmatched. In nucleotides, the CDR3 is TGTGCCATCAGTGGGCCCGGGACAGGCATAGGTGAGCAGTACTTC. The encoded protein is CAISGPGTGIGEQYF.